This T cell receptor (beta chain) was sequenced during a study of shared clonotypes between healthy human individuals. All donors qualified as healthy HIV-negative adults and had experienced no recent acute infections or vaccinations. TCRdb's copy holds only in-frame clones and misses some; the assay was immunoSEQ multiplex PCR. This sample has some 900,000 clones; approximately 80% occur once, and the top ten carry about 1.5%. Per germline, CDR1 SGHRS and CDR2 YFSETQ. The CDR3 has 17 amino acids. V trimming: 2 bases; J trimming: 1 base; junction bases outside the gene matches: 10. This receptor was obtained from a man aged 18-30 years in good health. The V and J genes are TRBV5-1 and TRBJ2-5; 8 nucleotides agree with TRBD1. Sequencing input: memory CD4+ T cells sorted from blood. Subset noted: CD45RA-negative fraction. The CDR3 DNA reads TGCGCCAGCAGCTTCGACTCAGGGGGCGCGGGCCAAGAGACCCAGTACTTC. It specifies CASSFDSGGAGQETQYF.